This T cell receptor (beta chain) was observed in a study of blood T cell repertoires in COVID-19. Looking at the study overall: PBMCs, B-cell-depleted T cells, or T cells were the source of the cDNA or gDNA that made up the material.

About this clone: Other DNA sequences in the same sample also yield this CDR3.

Authors' methods: Amplification with reference gene primers provided the estimates of nucleated cell counts. Using immunoSEQ multiplex PCR, the repertoire was profiled, and TCRdb retains in-frame clones only, with some absent. V and J calls and clone size follow that table, whereas D and trimming were derived from the DNA. This table has 80,000 to 90,000 clones, around 86% appearing once. This clonotype was sampled from a woman aged 65 to 85 with acute or convalescent COVID-19. Material for sequencing was peripheral blood.

The CDR3 loop reads CASSSDSLNTEAFF. CDR3 bases: TGCGCCAGCAGCTCGGACAGCCTGAACACTGAAGCTTTCTTT. The V gene is TRBV5-1, the J gene TRBJ1-1, with D perhaps TRBD1 (6 bases). Germline V gene lookup returns CDR1 SGHRS and CDR2 YFSETQ. V was trimmed by 3 bases and J by 0 bases, leaving 9 bases between them. The CDR3 is 14 amino acids.